A selection of T cell receptor beta chains follows, all from one sample in a study of beta chain features in type 1 diabetes. The repertoire was sequenced with immunoSEQ multiplex PCR; TCRdb's copy has only in-frame clones and lacks some. The sample contains 150,000 to 200,000 clones, around 63% of which appear only once. Sequenced input: naive CD4+ T cells from blood. The source is a man aged 25 to 40 with type 1 diabetes. Both conserved end residues are part of each CDR3. Each record gives: CDR3 protein, CDR3 DNA, J gene, V gene, D gene, clone size. The D gene is left open where the match is weak. A clone size is listed for some rows: how often the clone was seen (once, few, many), or a class if it is expanded.

CASSVVSGGTDTQYF TGTGCCAGCAGCGTAGTGAGCGGGGGCACAGATACGCAGTATTTT TRBJ2-3 TRBV9 TRBD2 NA
CASSSRRGQYNEQFF TGTGCCAGCAGCTCGCGCCGGGGACAGTACAATGAGCAGTTCTTC TRBJ2-1 TRBV7-2 TRBD1 NA
CASSQAPGLEQFF TGCGCCAGCAGCCAAGCACCCGGGTTAGAGCAGTTCTTC TRBJ2-1 TRBV4-3 NA NA
CASRQRTAGSVTF TGTGCCAGCAGACAACGGACAGCTGGTTCTGTAACCTTC TRBJ1-2 TRBV27 NA NA
CAVQETSSYEQYF TGTGCCGTCCAGGAGACTAGCTCCTACGAGCAGTACTTC TRBJ2-7 TRBV28 NA NA
CASTSLDEETQYF TGCGCCAGCACCTCTTTAGACGAAGAGACCCAGTACTTC TRBJ2-5 TRBV5-1 NA NA
CASSLGRGLNQPQHF TGTGCCAGCAGCCTAGGCCGGGGCCTTAATCAGCCCCAGCATTTT TRBJ1-5 TRBV11-2 NA NA
CARTFDRGAGYTF TGTGCCAGAACCTTCGACAGGGGCGCAGGCTACACCTTC TRBJ1-2 TRBV25-1 TRBD1 NA
CASSRLTGEIKNGYTF TGTGCCAGCAGCCGTCTTACAGGGGAAATAAAGAATGGCTACACCTTC TRBJ1-2 TRBV7-9 TRBD1 NA
CASSLGDRQETQYF TGTGCCAGCAGTTTGGGAGACAGACAAGAGACCCAGTACTTC TRBJ2-5 TRBV27 NA NA
CASSRAGGRELFF TGCGCCAGCAGCCGCGCTGGGGGCCGGGAGCTGTTTTTT TRBJ2-2 TRBV4-3 NA once
CASTRKSSYEQYF TGTGCCAGCACCCGAAAAAGCTCCTACGAGCAGTACTTC TRBJ2-7 TRBV7-9 NA NA
CASSENPGGTDTQYF TGTGCCAGCAGTGAAAACCCAGGGGGCACAGATACGCAGTATTTT TRBJ2-3 TRBV6-1 NA NA
CAWSGDSTEAFF TGTGCCTGGAGTGGGGATAGCACTGAAGCTTTCTTT TRBJ1-1 TRBV30 NA few
CAGGPGNTIYF TGTGCCGGAGGACCAGGAAACACCATATATTTT TRBJ1-3 TRBV2 NA few
CASSHGAGGSYNEQFF TGCGCCAGCAGCCACGGAGCGGGGGGGTCCTACAATGAGCAGTTCTTC TRBJ2-1 TRBV4-3 TRBD2 NA
CAWSVAYRGEGSPLHF TGTGCCTGGAGTGTAGCATACAGGGGGGAAGGTTCACCCCTCCACTTT TRBJ1-6 TRBV30 TRBD1 NA
CASRPWSLSGANVLTF TGTGCCAGCAGGCCCTGGTCCCTTTCTGGGGCCAACGTCCTGACTTTC TRBJ2-6 TRBV7-2 NA few
CSVSWGRYNEQFF TGCAGCGTCTCTTGGGGGAGGTACAATGAGCAGTTCTTC TRBJ2-1 TRBV29-1 NA NA
CASSLLSAEAETQYF TGTGCCAGCAGCCTCCTATCAGCGGAGGCTGAGACCCAGTACTTC TRBJ2-5 TRBV7-9 NA NA
CSASTGNEQFF TGCAGTGCTAGTACCGGGAATGAGCAGTTCTTC TRBJ2-1 TRBV20-1 NA NA
CASSFAATDTQYF TGTGCCAGCAGCTTTGCGGCCACAGATACGCAGTATTTT TRBJ2-3 TRBV7-2 NA NA
CSVGGQGAYEQYF TGCAGCGTTGGTGGACAGGGGGCCTACGAGCAGTACTTC TRBJ2-7 TRBV29-1 TRBD1 NA
CSVVRGNTIYF TGCAGCGTTGTGAGGGGAAACACCATATATTTT TRBJ1-3 TRBV29-1 NA NA
CASSLHRGGRETQYF TGTGCCAGCAGCTTGCATCGCGGGGGCCGGGAGACCCAGTACTTC TRBJ2-5 TRBV11-2 NA few
CASSGQGPPIATEAFF TGTGCCAGCAGTGGACAGGGGCCGCCGATAGCCACTGAAGCTTTCTTT TRBJ1-1 TRBV13 TRBD1 NA
CAWGWTGSAEQYF TGTGCCTGGGGATGGACAGGGTCCGCCGAGCAGTACTTC TRBJ2-7 TRBV30 TRBD1 NA
CAISESAGQGSSPLHF TGTGCCATCAGTGAGTCCGCTGGACAGGGGAGTTCACCCCTCCACTTT TRBJ1-6 TRBV10-3 TRBD1 NA
CASSPIGAVDYGYTF TGTGCCAGCTCCCCTATAGGGGCGGTTGACTATGGCTACACCTTC TRBJ1-2 TRBV9 NA NA
CASSLAAGPSTDTQYF TGTGCCAGCAGCTTAGCGGCGGGGCCTAGCACAGATACGCAGTATTTT TRBJ2-3 TRBV7-2 NA NA
CASSATDTQYF TGCGCCAGCAGCGCCACAGATACGCAGTATTTT TRBJ2-3 TRBV5-1 NA few
CASSLVSGLGYNEQFF TGTGCCAGCAGCTTAGTTTCAGGGCTGGGGTACAATGAGCAGTTCTTC TRBJ2-1 TRBV7-2 NA NA
CASSRGQVYNEQFF TGTGCCAGCAGCCGTGGACAGGTTTACAATGAGCAGTTCTTC TRBJ2-1 TRBV7-9 TRBD1 NA
CASSTPLAKNIQYF TGTGCCAGCTCAACACCACTAGCCAAAAACATTCAGTACTTC TRBJ2-4 TRBV18 NA NA
CSVVPHNYGYTF TGCAGCGTTGTGCCCCATAACTATGGCTACACCTTC TRBJ1-2 TRBV29-1 NA NA
CASSHQDRANYGYTF TGCGCCAGCAGCCACCAGGACAGGGCTAACTATGGCTACACCTTC TRBJ1-2 TRBV4-3 TRBD1 NA
CASSVGAEQYF TGTGCCAGCAGTGTGGGGGCTGAGCAGTACTTC TRBJ2-7 TRBV11-2 NA NA
CASTTRLAKGETQYF TGTGCCAGCACCACCCGACTAGCCAAAGGAGAGACCCAGTACTTC TRBJ2-5 TRBV6-5 TRBD2 NA
CAFRAVNTGELFF TGTGCCTTCCGAGCGGTGAACACCGGGGAGCTGTTTTTT TRBJ2-2 TRBV10-3 NA NA
CASSPRDPRYDEQFF TGTGCCAGCTCACCACGGGACCCTAGGTACGATGAGCAGTTCTTC TRBJ2-1 TRBV18 NA NA
CSVLETATAGYTF TGCAGCGTTTTAGAGACAGCCACTGCCGGCTACACCTTC TRBJ1-2 TRBV29-1 NA NA
CASSKWGEQFF TGTGCCAGCAGCAAATGGGGTGAGCAGTTCTTC TRBJ2-1 TRBV21-1 NA few
CASSSGQGLRQEAFF TGTGCCAGCAGCTCAGGACAGGGATTGAGGCAAGAAGCTTTCTTT TRBJ1-1 TRBV7-9 TRBD1 NA
CSAPGLGGYTF TGCAGTGCTCCCGGGTTGGGTGGCTACACCTTC TRBJ1-2 TRBV20-1 NA NA
CASSPQTGELFF TGTGCCAGCAGCCCCCAGACCGGGGAGCTGTTTTTT TRBJ2-2 TRBV7-2 NA NA